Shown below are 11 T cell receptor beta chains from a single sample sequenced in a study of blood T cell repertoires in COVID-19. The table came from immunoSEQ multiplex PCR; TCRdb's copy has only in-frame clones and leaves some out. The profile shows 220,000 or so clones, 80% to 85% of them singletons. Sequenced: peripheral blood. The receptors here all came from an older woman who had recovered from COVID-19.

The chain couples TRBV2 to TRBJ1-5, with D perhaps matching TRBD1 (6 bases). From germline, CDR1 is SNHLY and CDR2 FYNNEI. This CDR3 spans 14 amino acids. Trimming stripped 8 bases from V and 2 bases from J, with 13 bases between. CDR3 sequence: CASGAGAGNQPQHF. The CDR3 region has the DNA TGTGCCAGCGGGGCAGGGGCAGGCAATCAGCCCCAGCATTTT.

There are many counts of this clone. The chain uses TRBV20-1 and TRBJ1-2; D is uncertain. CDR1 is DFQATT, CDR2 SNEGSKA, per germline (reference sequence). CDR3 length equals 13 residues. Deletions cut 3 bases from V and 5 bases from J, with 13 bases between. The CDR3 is CSASTAAGYGYTF. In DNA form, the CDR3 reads TGCAGTGCTAGTACCGCGGCCGGGTATGGCTACACCTTC.

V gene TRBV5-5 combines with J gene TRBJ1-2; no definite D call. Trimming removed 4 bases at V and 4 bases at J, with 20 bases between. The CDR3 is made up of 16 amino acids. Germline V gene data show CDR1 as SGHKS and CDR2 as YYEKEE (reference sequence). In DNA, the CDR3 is TGTGCCAGCAGCCTGAGACTAAGGGCTTTAAGCTATGGCTACACCTTC. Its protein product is CASSLRLRALSYGYTF.

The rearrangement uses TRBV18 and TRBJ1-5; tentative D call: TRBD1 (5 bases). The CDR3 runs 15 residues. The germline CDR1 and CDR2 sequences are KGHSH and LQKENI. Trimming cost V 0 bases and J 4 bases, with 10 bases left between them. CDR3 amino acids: CASSPPPGGNQPQHF. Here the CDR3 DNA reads TGTGCCAGCTCACCACCCCCGGGGGGGAATCAGCCCCAGCATTTT.

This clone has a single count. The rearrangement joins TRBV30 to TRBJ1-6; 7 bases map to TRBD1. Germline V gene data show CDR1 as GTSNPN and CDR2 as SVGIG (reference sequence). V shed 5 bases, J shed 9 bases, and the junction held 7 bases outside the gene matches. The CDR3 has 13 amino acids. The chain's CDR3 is CAWADRVGSPLHF. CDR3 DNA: TGTGCCTGGGCCGACAGGGTGGGTTCACCCCTCCACTTT.

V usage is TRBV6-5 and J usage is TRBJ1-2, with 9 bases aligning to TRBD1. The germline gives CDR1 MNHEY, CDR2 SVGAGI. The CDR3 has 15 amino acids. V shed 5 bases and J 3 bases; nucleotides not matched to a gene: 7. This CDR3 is CASSPTGGGHYGYTF. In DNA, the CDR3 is TGTGCCAGCAGTCCTACAGGGGGCGGCCACTATGGCTACACCTTC.

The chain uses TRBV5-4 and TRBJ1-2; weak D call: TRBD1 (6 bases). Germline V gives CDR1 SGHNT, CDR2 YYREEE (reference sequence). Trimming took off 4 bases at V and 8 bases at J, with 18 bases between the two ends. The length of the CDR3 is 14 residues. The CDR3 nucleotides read TGTGCCAGCAGCATCTTGACGGGGGGCTGGGGCTACACCTTC. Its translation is CASSILTGGWGYTF.

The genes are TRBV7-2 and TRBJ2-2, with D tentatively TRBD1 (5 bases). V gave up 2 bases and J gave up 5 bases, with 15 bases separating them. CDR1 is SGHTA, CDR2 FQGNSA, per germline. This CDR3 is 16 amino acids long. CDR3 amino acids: CASSLYRAGKTGELFF. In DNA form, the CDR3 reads TGTGCCAGCAGCTTATATCGGGCAGGGAAGACCGGGGAGCTGTTTTTT.

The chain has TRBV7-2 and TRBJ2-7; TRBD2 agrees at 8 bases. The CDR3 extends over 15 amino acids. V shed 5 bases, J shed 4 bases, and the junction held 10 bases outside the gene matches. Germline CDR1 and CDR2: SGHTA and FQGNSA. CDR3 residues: CASSLAGGTGYEQYF. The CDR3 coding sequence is TGTGCCAGCAGCCTCGCGGGGGGCACCGGGTACGAGCAGTACTTC.

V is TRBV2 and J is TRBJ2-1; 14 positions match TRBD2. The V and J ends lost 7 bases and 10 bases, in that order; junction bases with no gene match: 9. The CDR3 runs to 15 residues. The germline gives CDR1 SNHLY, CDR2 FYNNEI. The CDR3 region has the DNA TGTGCCAGCACCGGAGGACTAGCGGGGGGAGGGGAGCAGTTCTTC. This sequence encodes CASTGGLAGGGEQFF.

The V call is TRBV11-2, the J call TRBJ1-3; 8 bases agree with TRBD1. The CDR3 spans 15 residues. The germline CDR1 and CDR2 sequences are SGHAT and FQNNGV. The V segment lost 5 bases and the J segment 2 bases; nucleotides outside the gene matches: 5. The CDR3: CASSIRGHTGNTIYF. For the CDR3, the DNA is TGTGCCAGCAGCATCAGGGGGCACACTGGAAACACCATATATTTT.